This TCR beta chain was sequenced in a study of T-cell memory formation after mild COVID-19. Background on the study: In these data, TCR clusters were largely donor specific. Study-level findings and limits: Most CD4+ clones that shrank were in CM and EM, while CD8+ ones turned up in EMRA.

J was trimmed by 5 bases and V by 3 bases; bases with no gene match: 20. Germline CDR1 GTSNPN, CDR2 SVGIG (reference sequence). CDR3 size: 18 residues. As for this clonotype: Its antigen is not identified.

Researchers used 5'RACE with constant-segment primers to make TCR alpha and TCR beta cDNA libraries that carry sample barcodes and UMIs. TCRdb fed the 5' RACE reads into MiXCR, producing one record per CDR3 protein. In the table there are approximately 180,000 distinct CDR3 sequences, approximately 16% of which are singletons. The chain is built from TRBV30 and TRBJ2-3, with 7 bases matching TRBD1. The source material was PBMCs or a T cell subset sorted from them (not recorded which). The TCR sequence derives from an adult woman who had mild COVID-19 (a few samples of this study predate the infection). Cell type and time point are not known. The CDR3 DNA sequence: TGTGCCTGGAGATGGGACAGCAAAAAAAGCGATCGCATAGATACGCAGTATTTT. Translation gives CAWRWDSKKSDRIDTQYF.